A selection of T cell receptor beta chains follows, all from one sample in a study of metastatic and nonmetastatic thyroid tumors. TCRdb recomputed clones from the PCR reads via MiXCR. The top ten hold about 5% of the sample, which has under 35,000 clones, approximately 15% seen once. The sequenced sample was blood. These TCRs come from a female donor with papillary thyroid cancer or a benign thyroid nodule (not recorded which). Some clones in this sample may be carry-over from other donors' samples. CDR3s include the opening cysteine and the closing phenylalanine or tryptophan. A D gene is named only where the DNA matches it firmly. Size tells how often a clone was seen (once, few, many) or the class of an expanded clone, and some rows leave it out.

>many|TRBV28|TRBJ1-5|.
TGTGCCAGCAGTTTATCAGGTTGGGGGGTGAGCAATCAGCCCCAGCATTTT
CASSLSGWGVSNQPQHF
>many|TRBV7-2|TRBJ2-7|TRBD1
TGTGCCAGCAGCGTAACGGGGACAGGGCGCACCTACGAGCAGTACTTC
CASSVTGTGRTYEQYF
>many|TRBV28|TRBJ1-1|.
TGTGCCAGCAGTTCTTTCAAGGGTCCTAACACTGAAGCTTTCTTT
CASSSFKGPNTEAFF
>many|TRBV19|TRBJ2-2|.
TGTGCCAGTAGCAAGGGACCTCTAAACACCGGGGAGCTGTTTTTT
CASSKGPLNTGELFF
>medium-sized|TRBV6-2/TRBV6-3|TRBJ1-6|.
TGTGCCAGCCTAGAGAGCTCCTATAATTCACCCCTCCACTTT
CASLESSYNSPLHF
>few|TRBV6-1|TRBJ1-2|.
TGTGCCAGCAGTGAACTAAGACGAGTCGACTATGGCTACACATTC
CASSELRRVDYGYTF
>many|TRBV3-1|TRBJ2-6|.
TGTGCCAGCAGCCGCATGGGTTTAGGGGCCAACGTCCTGACTTTC
CASSRMGLGANVLTF
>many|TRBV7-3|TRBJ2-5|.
TGTGCCAGCAGCTCTTACAGCGGACAGACCCAGTACTTC
CASSSYSGQTQYF
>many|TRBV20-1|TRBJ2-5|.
TGCAGTGCTAGCCCTCAGGGGGGAGAGACCCAGTACTTC
CSASPQGGETQYF
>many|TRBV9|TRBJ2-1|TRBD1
TGTGCCAGCAATATCGGACAGGGTTACAATGAGCAGTTCTTC
CASNIGQGYNEQFF
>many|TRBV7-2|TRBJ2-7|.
TGTGCCAGCAGCTTAGGGCGCGCAGGCGGAAGATACGAGCAGTACTTC
CASSLGRAGGRYEQYF
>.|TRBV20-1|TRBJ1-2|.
TGCGGTGCTAGAGATATGGCAGGGCGAGAGGGCTACACCTTC
CGARDMAGREGYTF
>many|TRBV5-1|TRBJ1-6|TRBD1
TGCGCCAGCTCCGGGACAGGGGCGTATAATTCACCCCTCCACTTT
CASSGTGAYNSPLHF
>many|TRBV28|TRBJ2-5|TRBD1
TGTGCCAGCAGTCCAAAGGACAGGACCTTGGTGGAGACCCAGTACTTC
CASSPKDRTLVETQYF
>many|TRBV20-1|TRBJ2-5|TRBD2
TGCAGTGCTAGAGCTGAGGGACTAGCGGTAATCCAAGAGACCCAGTACTTC
CSARAEGLAVIQETQYF
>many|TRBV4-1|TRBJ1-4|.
TGCGCCAGCAGCCAAGTATCCGGTAATGAAAAACTGTTTTTT
CASSQVSGNEKLFF
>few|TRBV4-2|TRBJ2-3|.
TGTGCCAGCAGCCTGTGGGACGGAGGGGAGGCAGATACGCAGTATTTT
CASSLWDGGEADTQYF
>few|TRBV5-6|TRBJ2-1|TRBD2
TGTGCCAGCAGCTTAGCGGCGGGGGGGGAGCAGTTCTTC
CASSLAAGGEQFF
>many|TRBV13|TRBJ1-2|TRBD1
TGTGCCAGCAGCGCCCGGACAGGGGCGCAGGGCTACACCTTC
CASSARTGAQGYTF
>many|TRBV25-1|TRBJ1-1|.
TGTGCCAGCAGGAGGGGCGGCAGGGGGAACACTGAAGCTTTCTTT
CASRRGGRGNTEAFF
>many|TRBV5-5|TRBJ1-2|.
TGTGCCAGCAGCTGGATATCACTGATCTATGGCTACACCTTC
CASSWISLIYGYTF
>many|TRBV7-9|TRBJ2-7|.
TGTGCCAGCAGCTTAGTCCAGGACTTACCCTACGAGCAGTACTTC
CASSLVQDLPYEQYF
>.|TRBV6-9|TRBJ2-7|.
TGTGCCAGCAGTTATCCCCCCGCCTACGAGCAGTACTTC
CASSYPPAYEQYF
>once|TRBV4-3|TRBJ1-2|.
TGCGCCAGCAGCCAAGAAGCGGGATGGGAGGGTGGCTACACCTTC
CASSQEAGWEGGYTF
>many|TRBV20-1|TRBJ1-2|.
TGCAGTGCTAGTCCTGATAACTATGGCTACACCTTC
CSASPDNYGYTF
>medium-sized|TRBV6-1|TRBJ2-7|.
TGTGCCAGCAGTACGCCCCGGAGCGGAGCTACCTACGAGCAGTACTTC
CASSTPRSGATYEQYF
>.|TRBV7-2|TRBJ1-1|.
TGTGCCAGCAGCATAGTGACGGGGGCGAGGACTGAAGCTTTCTTT
CASSIVTGARTEAFF
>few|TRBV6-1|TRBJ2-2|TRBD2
TGTGCCAGCAGTGAGACTAGCGGGAACACCGGGGAGCTGTTTTTT
CASSETSGNTGELFF
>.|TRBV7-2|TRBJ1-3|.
TGTGCCAGCAGCTCAGCCGGGACCTTCTACGGAAACACCATATATTTT
CASSSAGTFYGNTIYF
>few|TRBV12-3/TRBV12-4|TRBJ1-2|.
TGTGCCAGCAGCCGACAGAAAAACTATGGCTACACCTTC
CASSRQKNYGYTF
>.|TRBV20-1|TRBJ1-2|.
TGCAGTGCTAGAGATCAGGCGGGGAATGTCTACACCTTC
CSARDQAGNVYTF
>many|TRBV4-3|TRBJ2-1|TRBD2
TGCGCCAGCAGCCAAGATGTCGGACTAGCGGGTTACAATGAGCAGTTCTTC
CASSQDVGLAGYNEQFF
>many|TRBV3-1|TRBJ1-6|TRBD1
TGTGCCAGCAGCCAAGGGGGACAGGGTAATTCACCCCTCCACTTT
CASSQGGQGNSPLHF
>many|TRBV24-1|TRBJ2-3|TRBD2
TGTGCCACCAGTGATCCGGGACTAGCGGGAGGACATATCACAGATACGCAGTATTTT
CATSDPGLAGGHITDTQYF
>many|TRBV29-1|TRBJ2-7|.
TGCAGCGCCCTCCTGGGGGTTGGGCAGTACTTC
CSALLGVGQYF
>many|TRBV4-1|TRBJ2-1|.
TGCGCCAGCAGCCCCTCTCCGGGCCCCAAACGGGAGCAGTTCTTC
CASSPSPGPKREQFF
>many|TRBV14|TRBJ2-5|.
TGTGCCAGCAGCCAAAACAGAGAGACCCAGTACTTC
CASSQNRETQYF
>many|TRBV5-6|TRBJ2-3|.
TGTGCCAGCAGCCTCCGGTGGGGACCTAGCACAGATACGCAGTATTTT
CASSLRWGPSTDTQYF
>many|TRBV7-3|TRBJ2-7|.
TGTGCCAGCAGCCCAAGAACGGGCCCGGAGTCGGAGCAGTACTTC
CASSPRTGPESEQYF
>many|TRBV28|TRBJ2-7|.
TGTGCCAGCAGTTCAGCCTACGAGCAGTACTTC
CASSSAYEQYF
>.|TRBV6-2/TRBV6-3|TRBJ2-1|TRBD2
TGTGCCAGCAGTCCGGGACTAGCGGGGTACAATGAGCAGTTCTTC
CASSPGLAGYNEQFF
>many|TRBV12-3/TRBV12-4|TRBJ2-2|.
TGTGCCAGCAGTTTTTCACTTACCGGGGAGCTGTTTTTT
CASSFSLTGELFF
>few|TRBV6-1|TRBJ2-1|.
TGTGCCAGCAGCCGCGTGGTGATGGCCTACAATGAGCAGTTCTTC
CASSRVVMAYNEQFF
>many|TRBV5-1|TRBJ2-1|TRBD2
TGCGCCAGCAGTTCTACTAGCGGAGGGAGCAATGAGCAGTTCTTC
CASSSTSGGSNEQFF
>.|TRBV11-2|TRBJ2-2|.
TGTGCCAGCAGCCCGAGGGTCCGCACCGGGGAGCTGTTTTTT
CASSPRVRTGELFF
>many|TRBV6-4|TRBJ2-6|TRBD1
TGTGCCAGCAGCGGGGTAGGGGGCGCTGGGGCCAACGTCCTGACTTTC
CASSGVGGAGANVLTF
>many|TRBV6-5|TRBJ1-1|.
TGTGCCAGCAGTTACCGCCTGGACTCTCAAGAAGCTTTCTTT
CASSYRLDSQEAFF
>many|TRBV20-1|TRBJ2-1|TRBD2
TGCAGTGCCCGATCCGGCGGGGGGGGGAATGAGCAGTTCTTC
CSARSGGGGNEQFF
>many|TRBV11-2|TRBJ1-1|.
TGTGCCAGCAGCTTAGATAGGGCGGCGAACACTGAAGCTTTCTTT
CASSLDRAANTEAFF
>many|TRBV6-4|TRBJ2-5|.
TGTGCCAGCAGTGTCGAAACCGGTGGGACCCAGTACTTC
CASSVETGGTQYF
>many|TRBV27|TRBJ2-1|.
TGTGCCAGCAGTTTAGCGGCGCCCTACAATGAGCAGTTCTTC
CASSLAAPYNEQFF
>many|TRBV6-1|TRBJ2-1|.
TGTGCCAGCAGTCCCGTAATAGGAAATGAGCAGTTCTTC
CASSPVIGNEQFF
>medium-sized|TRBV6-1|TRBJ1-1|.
TGTGCCAGCACCGAGAAGATGGAGTACACTGAAGCTTTCTTT
CASTEKMEYTEAFF